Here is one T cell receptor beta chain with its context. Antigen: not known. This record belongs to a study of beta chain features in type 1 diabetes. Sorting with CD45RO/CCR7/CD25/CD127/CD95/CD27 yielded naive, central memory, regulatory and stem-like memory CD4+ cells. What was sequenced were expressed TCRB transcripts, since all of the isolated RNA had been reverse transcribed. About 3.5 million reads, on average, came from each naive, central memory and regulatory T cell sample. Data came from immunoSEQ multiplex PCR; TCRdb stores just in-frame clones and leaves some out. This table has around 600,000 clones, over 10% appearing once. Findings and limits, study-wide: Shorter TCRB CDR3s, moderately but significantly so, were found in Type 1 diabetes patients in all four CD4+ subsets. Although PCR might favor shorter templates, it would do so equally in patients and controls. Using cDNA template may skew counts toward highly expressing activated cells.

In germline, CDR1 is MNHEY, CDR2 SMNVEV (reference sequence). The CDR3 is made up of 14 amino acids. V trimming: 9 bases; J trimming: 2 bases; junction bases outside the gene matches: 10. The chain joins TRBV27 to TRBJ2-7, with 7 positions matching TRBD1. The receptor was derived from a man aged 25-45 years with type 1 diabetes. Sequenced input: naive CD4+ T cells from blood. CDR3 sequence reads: CASRPGQLTYEQYF. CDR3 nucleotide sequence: TGTGCCAGTCGTCCGGGACAGCTCACCTACGAGCAGTACTTC.